Each of the 28 T cell receptor beta chains below was sequenced from the same sample in a study of blood T cell repertoires in COVID-19. The repertoire was sequenced with immunoSEQ multiplex PCR; TCRdb's copy has only in-frame clones and lacks some. The table shows hundreds of thousands of clones, with 90% to 95% occurring only once. The source material was PBMCs or T cells enriched from blood (not recorded which). These receptor sequences come from a woman between 18 and 30 years old who had recovered from COVID-19.

This rearrangement joins TRBV6-4 to TRBJ2-2; tentative D call: TRBD1 (6 bases). The CDR3 runs to 14 residues. In germline, CDR1 is MRHNA, CDR2 SNTAGT. V was shortened by 5 bases and J by 4 bases, with 11 bases between the two germline ends. The CDR3 region is CASSSQGTTGELFF. The CDR3 DNA reads as TGTGCCAGCAGTTCCCAGGGGACCACCGGGGAGCTGTTTTTT.

The gene calls are TRBV6-2 or TRBV6-3 and TRBJ1-6; unclear D gene. CDR1 is MNHEY and CDR2 is SVGEGT in the germline V gene. Trimming left V 3 bases short and J 10 bases short, with 13 bases between. The CDR3 runs 14 residues. CDR3 amino acids: CASSYRPGGSPLHF. CDR3 nucleotides: TGTGCCAGCAGTTATCGGCCGGGAGGCTCACCCCTCCACTTT.

The chain employs TRBV4-2 and TRBJ2-3, with TRBD2 identical over 10 bases. V lost 4 bases, J lost 5 bases, and 6 bases stayed unmatched. CDR1 LGHNA and CDR2 YNFKEQ come from the germline V gene. This CDR3 has 15 residues. CDR3 in amino acids: CASSRTSGEGDTQYF. The CDR3 DNA sequence: TGTGCCAGCAGCCGAACTAGCGGGGAGGGAGATACGCAGTATTTT.

J is TRBJ2-1 and V is TRBV5-4; D perhaps matches TRBD2 (6 bases). V was shortened by 0 bases and J by 4 bases, with 11 bases between the two germline ends. The CDR3 runs to 15 residues. In germline, CDR1 is SGHNT, CDR2 YYREEE (reference sequence). The CDR3, as DNA: TGTGCCAGCAGCTTGGCGGGAGCTTTTTACAATGAGCAGTTCTTC. Protein product: CASSLAGAFYNEQFF.

This chain uses TRBV27 with TRBJ2-1, with no clear D. Trimming pared 1 base from V and 4 bases from J, leaving 23 bases between. Per germline, CDR1 MNHEY and CDR2 SMNVEV (reference sequence). The CDR3 runs 19 residues. The CDR3 reads CASSLFSPRLGGRYNEQFF. CDR3 nucleotide sequence: TGTGCCAGCAGTTTATTTAGCCCGCGGCTAGGCGGTCGGTACAATGAGCAGTTCTTC.

The chain combines TRBV20-1 with TRBJ2-7, with 12 bases fitting TRBD2. In germline, CDR1 is DFQATT, CDR2 SNEGSKA (reference sequence). The J segment lost 3 bases and the V segment lost 3 bases, leaving 15 bases of the junction unmatched. The CDR3 runs 18 residues. The CDR3, as DNA: TGCAGTGCTAGTGTAATAACTAGCGGGGGGCCCTGGGACTACGAGCAGTACTTC. Translated, it gives CSASVITSGGPWDYEQYF.

The chain combines TRBV7-3 with TRBJ2-3; 12 bases map to TRBD2. The trim removed 5 bases at V and 7 bases at J, leaving 13 bases unmatched. Germline CDR1 and CDR2: SGHTA and FQGTGA. The CDR3 has 17 amino acids. The CDR3 DNA is TGTGCCAGCAGCCTACTAGCGGGGGGCTGGGCGCACTATACGCAGTATTTT. It yields the protein CASSLLAGGWAHYTQYF.

The V call is TRBV20-1, the J call TRBJ2-7; TRBD1 might be the D (6 bases). Trimming removed 6 bases at V and 5 bases at J, with 11 bases between. The germline gives CDR1 DFQATT, CDR2 SNEGSKA (reference sequence). The CDR3 has 11 amino acids. In DNA, the CDR3 is TGCAGTGCCACAGGGTTGCACGAGCAGTACTTC. Translating it yields CSATGLHEQYF.

The chain is built from TRBV29-1 and TRBJ1-2; TRBD1 matches at 7 bases. The germline V gene has CDR1 SQVTM and CDR2 ANQGSEA. The CDR3 consists of 12 residues. The trim removed 7 bases at V and 4 bases at J, leaving 6 bases unmatched. The CDR3 protein is CSAGQDSYGYTF. The CDR3, as DNA: TGCAGCGCAGGACAGGACTCCTATGGCTACACCTTC.

This clone was counted a single time. The V and J genes are TRBV5-6 and TRBJ2-7; D is possibly TRBD2 (5 bases). Germline lookup yields CDR1 SGHDT and CDR2 YYEEEE. The CDR3 consists of 14 residues. V was pared by 4 bases and J by 9 bases, with 20 bases between. The CDR3 is CASSPGITLRGQYF. In nucleotides, the CDR3 is TGTGCCAGCAGCCCCGGGATTACCCTACGAGGGCAGTACTTC. Based on the CDR3 plus reference TRBV5-6 and TRBJ2-7, the full variable domain is DAGVTQSPTHLIKTRGQQVTLRCSPKSGHDTVSWYQQALGQGPQFIFQYYEEEERQRGNFPDRFSGHQFPNYSSELNVNALLLGDSALYLCASSPGITLRGQYFGPGTRLTVT.

This rearrangement joins TRBV14 to TRBJ1-3; D remains unclear. The CDR3 loop spans 12 amino acids. V was trimmed by 4 bases and J by 4 bases, leaving 5 bases between them. Per the germline V gene, CDR1 is SGHDN and CDR2 is FVKESK. The CDR3 sequence is CASSPMGNTIYF. Here the CDR3 DNA reads TGTGCCAGCAGCCCAATGGGAAACACCATATATTTT.

The chain combines TRBV2 with TRBJ1-5; D may be TRBD1 (5 bases). With 1 base removed from V and 8 bases from J, the gap between germline ends came to 12 bases. Per germline, CDR1 SNHLY and CDR2 FYNNEI. The CDR3 is 14 residues long. Here the CDR3 reads CASSEDLWGEPQHF. In DNA, the CDR3 is TGTGCCAGCAGTGAAGATTTATGGGGGGAGCCCCAGCATTTT.

This clone occurred once. This chain links TRBV5-5 with TRBJ2-7, with D possibly being TRBD1 (6 bases). Germline V lookup: CDR1 SGHKS, CDR2 YYEKEE (reference sequence). V lost 1 base and J 1 base, leaving 6 bases between the germline ends. The CDR3 is made up of 13 amino acids. CDR3 nucleotide sequence: TGTGCCAGCAGCTTGACAGGGTCCTACGAGCAGTACTTC. This codes for CASSLTGSYEQYF.

This clone was seen just once. CDR3 sequence (DNA): TGCGCCAGCAGCCAAGGAATCTTAGGAGGTAATGAGCAGTTCTTC. Translating gives CASSQGILGGNEQFF. The gene calls are TRBV4-1 and TRBJ2-1; TRBD2 is a possible D gene (5 bases). Germline V gene sequence: CDR1 MGHRA, CDR2 YSYEKL. Trimming removed 1 base at V and 7 bases at J, with 14 bases between. CDR3 length: 15 amino acids.

The V call is TRBV5-1, the J call TRBJ1-2; D not resolved. With 4 bases removed from V and 7 bases from J, the gap between germline ends came to 17 bases. In germline, CDR1 is SGHRS, CDR2 YFSETQ. This CDR3 is 14 amino acids long. The CDR3 DNA sequence: TGCGCCAGCAGCGGAGGTAATTGGCCCGGTGGCTACACCTTC. Translating gives CASSGGNWPGGYTF.

The J gene is TRBJ1-3, the V gene TRBV7-9, with D perhaps matching TRBD1 (6 bases). CDR1 SEHNR and CDR2 FQNEAQ come from the germline V gene (reference sequence). Trimming removed 5 bases from V and 0 bases from J, with 11 bases in between. The length of the CDR3 is 15 residues. The CDR3: CASSPGTISGNTIYF. CDR3 nucleotide sequence: TGTGCCAGCAGCCCAGGGACAATCTCTGGAAACACCATATATTTT.

J is TRBJ2-7 and V is TRBV15; 9 bases map to TRBD2. Trimming cost V 0 bases and J 4 bases; bases outside gene matches: 4. This CDR3 contains 15 residues. Germline CDR1 LNHNV, CDR2 YYDKDF (reference sequence). CDR3 amino acids: CATSREPSGTYEQYF. The CDR3, as DNA: TGTGCCACCAGCAGAGAGCCTAGCGGGACGTACGAGCAGTACTTC. Looking up the rest from reference TRBV15 and TRBJ2-7 gives the full variable domain: DAMVIQNPRYQVTQFGKPVTLSCSQTLNHNVMYWYQQKSSQAPKLLFHYYDKDFNNEADTPDNFQSRRPNTSFCFLDIRSPGLGDTAMYLCATSREPSGTYEQYFGPGTRLTVT.

This rearrangement joins TRBV5-4 to TRBJ2-1, with 8 bases matching TRBD1. The CDR3 sequence is 15 residues long. The ends lost 2 bases at V and 2 bases at J; junction bases unmatched: 3. CDR1 and CDR2 (germline): SGHNT, YYREEE (reference sequence). The CDR3 bases are TGTGCCAGCAGCTTTGGGACAGGAACCTACAATGAGCAGTTCTTC. Protein sequence: CASSFGTGTYNEQFF.

V is TRBV5-8 and J is TRBJ2-7; D is perhaps TRBD1 (5 bases). The CDR3 sequence is 16 residues long. Germline V gene sequence: CDR1 SGHTS, CDR2 YDEGEE. The V end was cut by 0 bases, the J end by 5 bases, with 18 bases between. Here the CDR3 reads CASSLASLMGRHEQYF. The CDR3 region has the DNA TGTGCCAGCAGCTTGGCTTCATTAATGGGGCGGCACGAGCAGTACTTC.

The chain couples TRBV19 to TRBJ1-5; D perhaps matches TRBD1 (6 bases). V lost 7 bases and J 1 base, leaving 11 bases between the germline ends. This CDR3 has 14 residues. From germline, CDR1 is LNHDA and CDR2 SQIVND (reference sequence). The CDR3 bases are TGTGCCAGTAAGGGGGGGATGAGCAATCAGCCCCAGCATTTT. Its protein is CASKGGMSNQPQHF. The entire variable domain, with the rest obtained from reference TRBV19 and TRBJ1-5, is as follows: DGGITQSPKYLFRKEGQNVTLSCEQNLNHDAMYWYRQDPGQGLRLIYYSQIVNDFQKGDIAEGYSVSREKKESFPLTVTSAQKNPTAFYLCASKGGMSNQPQHFGDGTRLSIL.

The CDR3 protein is CASSQVSGGQYEQYF. The CDR3 nucleotides read TGCGCCAGCAGCCAAGTGTCGGGAGGGCAATACGAGCAGTACTTC. The chain has TRBV4-1 and TRBJ2-7; 8 bases align to TRBD2. Germline trimming cut 1 base from V and 4 bases from J; bases unmatched to any gene: 6. The CDR3 is 15 amino acids. Per germline, CDR1 MGHRA and CDR2 YSYEKL.

This chain joins TRBV5-1 and TRBJ2-7, with TRBD1 identical over 9 bases. The V gene's germline CDR1 is SGHRS and CDR2 YFSETQ. Unmatched junction bases numbered 5, after V lost 1 base and J lost 3 bases. The CDR3 has 15 residues. CDR3 DNA sequence: TGCGCCAGCAGCTTGACAGGGGGCAGTTACTACGAGCAGTACTTC. It encodes CASSLTGGSYYEQYF.

The chain joins TRBV28 to TRBJ1-5; tentatively, D is TRBD1 (6 bases). CDR1 and CDR2 (germline): MDHEN, SYDVKM. Deletions cut 7 bases from V and 7 bases from J, with 26 bases between. The CDR3 spans 17 residues. CDR3 in DNA: TGTGCCAGCAAATTGGCAGGGGTAGGCTTGGGCCGGCAGCCCCAGCATTTT. As protein: CASKLAGVGLGRQPQHF.

The genes are TRBV3-1 (or the pseudogene TRBV3-2) and TRBJ2-3; TRBD1 matches at 8 bases. CDR1 and CDR2 (germline): LGHDT, YNNKEL (reference sequence). There are 18 residues in the CDR3. V shed 3 bases and J 0 bases; nucleotides not matched to a gene: 11. CDR3 sequence (DNA): TGTGCCAGCAGCCAGCTTATAAACCAGGGGGCTAGCACAGATACGCAGTATTTT. Residues: CASSQLINQGASTDTQYF.

The chain couples TRBV5-4 to TRBJ1-3; D not resolved. The CDR3 is 16 residues long. Looked up from germline, CDR1 is SGHNT and CDR2 is YYREEE (reference sequence). The V gene lost 1 base and the J gene lost 4 bases, with 15 bases spanning the gap. The CDR3, as DNA: TGTGCCAGCAGCTTGATTGGATTAGCTTCGGGAAACACCATATATTTT. This encodes CASSLIGLASGNTIYF.

V and J are TRBV28 and TRBJ2-7; 7 nucleotides match TRBD2. Germline V CDR1 and CDR2: MDHEN, SYDVKM. The CDR3 consists of 16 residues. The trim removed 5 bases at V and 2 bases at J, leaving 12 bases unmatched. The CDR3 nucleotides read TGTGCCAGCAGTACTTTGGGGGGGTACCTAACCTACGAGCAGTACTTC. Translating gives CASSTLGGYLTYEQYF.

The chain carries TRBV7-2 and TRBJ1-2, with unresolved D. The CDR3 is made up of 15 amino acids. The V end was cut by 1 base, the J end by 4 bases, with 13 bases between. Germline V gene data show CDR1 as SGHTA and CDR2 as FQGNSA. In DNA form, the CDR3 reads TGTGCCAGCAGCTTAGAAGGCAGGAAAACCTATGGCTACACCTTC. It codes for CASSLEGRKTYGYTF.

V usage is TRBV24-1 and J usage is TRBJ1-5; D not resolved. The ends were cut back, 3 bases at V and 1 base at J, with 12 bases in the middle. Germline V CDR1 and CDR2: KGHDR, SFDVKD. The CDR3 is 16 residues long. CDR3 protein: CATSDTGGSSNQPQHF. CDR3 nucleotides: TGTGCCACCAGTGATACGGGAGGGTCGAGCAATCAGCCCCAGCATTTT.